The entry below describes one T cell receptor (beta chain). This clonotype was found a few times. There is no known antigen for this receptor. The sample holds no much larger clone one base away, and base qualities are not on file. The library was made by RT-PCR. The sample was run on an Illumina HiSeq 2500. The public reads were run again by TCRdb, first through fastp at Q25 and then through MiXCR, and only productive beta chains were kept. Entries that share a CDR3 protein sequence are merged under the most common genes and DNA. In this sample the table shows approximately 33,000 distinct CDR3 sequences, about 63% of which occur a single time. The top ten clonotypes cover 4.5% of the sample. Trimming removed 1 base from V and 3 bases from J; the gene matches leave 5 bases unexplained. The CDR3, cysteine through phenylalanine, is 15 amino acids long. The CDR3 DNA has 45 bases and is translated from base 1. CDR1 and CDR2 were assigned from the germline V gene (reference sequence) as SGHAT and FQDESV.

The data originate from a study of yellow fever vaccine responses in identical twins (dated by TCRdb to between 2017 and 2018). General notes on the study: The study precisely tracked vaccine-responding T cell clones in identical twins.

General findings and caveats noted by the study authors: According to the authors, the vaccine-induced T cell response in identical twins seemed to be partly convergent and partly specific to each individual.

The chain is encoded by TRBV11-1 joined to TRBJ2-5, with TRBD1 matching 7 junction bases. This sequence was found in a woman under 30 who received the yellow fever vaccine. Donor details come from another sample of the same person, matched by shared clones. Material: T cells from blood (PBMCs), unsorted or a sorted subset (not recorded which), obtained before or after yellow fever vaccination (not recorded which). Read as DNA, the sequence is TGTGCCAGCAGCTTAGGGTCAACAGGGGAAGAGACCCAGTACTTC. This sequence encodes CASSLGSTGEETQYF.